The 28 T cell receptor beta chains in this list originate from one sample, sequenced in a study of cytomegalovirus exposure and HLA in healthy donors. Generated by immunoSEQ multiplex PCR, the TCRdb table keeps only in-frame clones and is missing some. Among 150,000 to 200,000 clones listed, 86% were seen once. Sample: PBMCs. All receptors derive from a woman aged 18-29 years in good health and CMV-seronegative.

V is TRBV7-6 and J is TRBJ2-7, with 8 bases lining up with TRBD1. CDR3 size: 18 residues. J lost 2 bases, V lost 1 base, and 13 bases had no gene match. Germline CDR1 reads SGHVS; CDR2 reads FNYEAQ. CDR3 amino acids: CASSLDRSGGPVTYEQYF. As DNA, the CDR3 is TGTGCCAGCAGCTTAGATAGGTCAGGGGGCCCCGTCACCTACGAGCAGTACTTC.

This clone was recorded only once. The gene calls are TRBV6-5 and TRBJ2-7; 7 bases align to TRBD1. With V trimmed by 6 bases and J by 6 bases, 8 bases remained unmatched. The CDR3 has 13 amino acids. CDR1 is MNHEY, CDR2 SVGAGI, per germline. The CDR3 loop is CASRITGDGEQYF. CDR3 DNA: TGTGCCAGCAGGATTACAGGGGATGGCGAGCAGTACTTC.

The chain carries TRBV7-9 and TRBJ2-3; 11 bases are a match to TRBD1. The V and J ends lost 5 bases and 9 bases, in that order; junction bases with no gene match: 4. In germline, CDR1 is SEHNR, CDR2 FQNEAQ (reference sequence). The CDR3 runs to 13 residues. The CDR3 sequence: CASSPRDRGTQYF. The CDR3 bases are TGTGCCAGCAGCCCCAGGGACAGGGGGACGCAGTATTTT.

The rearrangement joins TRBV30 to TRBJ1-6; no clear D gene. V lost 0 bases and J 5 bases, leaving 8 bases between the germline ends. CDR3 length: 14 residues. Germline assignment: CDR1 GTSNPN and CDR2 SVGIG (reference sequence). CDR3 region: CAWSVLGNNSPLHF. DNA of the CDR3: TGTGCCTGGAGTGTACTCGGGAATAATTCACCCCTCCACTTT. Full variable domain (remainder filled in from reference TRBV30 and TRBJ1-6): SQTIHQWPATLVQPVGSPLSLECTVEGTSNPNLYWYRQAAGRGLQLLFYSVGIGQISSEVPQNLSASRPQDRQFILSSKKLLLSDSGFYLCAWSVLGNNSPLHFGNGTRLTVT.

This clone was detected only once. DNA for the CDR3: TGTGCCAGCAGCCTCCTAGCGGGACCCGGGGTCGATGAGCAGTTCTTC. Protein sequence: CASSLLAGPGVDEQFF. The V call is TRBV14, the J call TRBJ2-1; the match to TRBD2 covers 9 bases. Germline V gene lookup returns CDR1 SGHDN and CDR2 FVKESK. V shed 4 bases and J 8 bases; nucleotides not matched to a gene: 12. The CDR3 is made up of 16 amino acids.

The DNA for the CDR3 is TGTGCCAGCAGCTGGGGAGCAGACTTGGAGCAGTACTTC. Translated, it gives CASSWGADLEQYF. The J gene is TRBJ2-7, the V gene TRBV5-5, with D perhaps TRBD2 (5 bases). The CDR3 loop spans 13 amino acids. Trimming cost V 3 bases and J 7 bases, with 14 bases left between them. Germline V CDR1 and CDR2: SGHKS, YYEKEE (reference sequence).

The rearrangement uses TRBV9 and TRBJ2-1; 9 bases map to TRBD2. The CDR3 is 16 amino acids. J gave up 4 bases and V 0 bases, and 5 bases lay outside the gene matches. Germline CDR1 SGDLS, CDR2 YYNGEE. CDR3 DNA: TGTGCCAGCAGCGTAGCTACGAGCGGGAGGTACAATGAGCAGTTCTTC. Protein product: CASSVATSGRYNEQFF.

The rearrangement joins TRBV5-1 to TRBJ1-1; the D gene is possibly TRBD1 (5 bases). Germline values: CDR1 SGHRS, CDR2 YFSETQ. The CDR3 has 15 residues. V lost 1 base and J lost 4, with 14 bases in between. CDR3 loop: CASSLWGEGGTEAFF. The CDR3 coding sequence is TGCGCCAGCAGCTTGTGGGGGGAAGGAGGCACTGAAGCTTTCTTT.

The V call is TRBV20-1, the J call TRBJ2-1; possible D gene TRBD2, 5 bases. The V gene lost 6 bases and the J gene lost 10 bases, with 13 bases spanning the gap. Germline assignment: CDR1 DFQATT and CDR2 SNEGSKA (reference sequence). The CDR3 spans 11 residues. The chain's CDR3 is CSARTSGEQFF. DNA of the CDR3: TGCAGTGCCAGGACTTCGGGAGAGCAGTTCTTC.

The genes are TRBV12-5 and TRBJ1-2, with TRBD1 identical over 7 bases. Germline V gene sequence: CDR1 LGHNT, CDR2 FRNRAP. V lost 6 bases to trimming and J lost 8 bases; unmatched junction nucleotides: 12. This CDR3 is 14 amino acids long. The CDR3 bases are TGTGCTAGTGGGATACCGAGGGGGCTAGACGGCTACACCTTC. Amino acids: CASGIPRGLDGYTF.

The J gene is TRBJ2-1, the V gene TRBV27; the D gene is possibly TRBD2 (6 bases). The CDR3 extends over 15 amino acids. Germline V gene lookup returns CDR1 MNHEY and CDR2 SMNVEV (reference sequence). V was cut by 2 bases and J by 4 bases, with 12 bases left in between. CDR3 residues: CASSLGFGGYNEQFF. The CDR3 nucleotides are TGTGCCAGCAGTTTAGGGTTCGGGGGTTACAATGAGCAGTTCTTC.

J is TRBJ1-2 and V is TRBV6-6, with 7 nucleotides matching TRBD1. The V segment lost 8 bases and the J segment 5 bases; nucleotides outside the gene matches: 11. The CDR3 is 14 amino acids. Germline loops: CDR1 MNHNY, CDR2 SVGAGI (reference sequence). The CDR3 DNA follows: TGTGCCAGCTGGGCCCCGGGACAGTTTTATGGCTACACCTTC. It encodes CASWAPGQFYGYTF.

The chain is built from TRBV4-1 and TRBJ2-7, with 9 bases aligning to TRBD1. J gave up 6 bases and V 1 base, and 10 bases lay outside the gene matches. Germline V gene data show CDR1 as MGHRA and CDR2 as YSYEKL. The CDR3 totals 16 residues. The CDR3 spells CASSQVIGQGYREQYF. CDR3 nucleotide sequence: TGCGCCAGCAGCCAAGTAATCGGACAGGGGTATCGCGAGCAGTACTTC.

The chain carries TRBV9 and TRBJ1-2; 7 bases are shared with TRBD1. Germline V gene data show CDR1 as SGDLS and CDR2 as YYNGEE. This CDR3 has 14 residues. The V gene end was trimmed by 6 bases and the J gene end by 10 bases; junction bases not matched to a gene: 15. Here the CDR3 DNA reads TGTGCCAGCACCTTACAACCTTTAACAGGGGACTACACCTTC. Its translation is CASTLQPLTGDYTF.

The chain has TRBV5-1 and TRBJ1-2, with TRBD1 matching 9 bases. This CDR3 is 14 amino acids long. The germline V gene has CDR1 SGHRS and CDR2 YFSETQ. The trim removed 4 bases at V and 2 bases at J, leaving 3 bases unmatched. CDR3 bases: TGCGCCAGCAGCACGGGACAGGGAAACTATGGCTACACCTTC. Translation gives CASSTGQGNYGYTF.

Only a few counts were recorded for this clone. The rearrangement uses TRBV14 and TRBJ1-1, with 11 bases identical to TRBD1. Trimming cost V 3 bases and J 4 bases; bases outside gene matches: 7. This CDR3 region has 16 residues. Germline CDR1 and CDR2: SGHDN and FVKESK. This CDR3 reads CASSHRSGTGGTEAFF. The CDR3 nucleotides are TGTGCCAGCAGCCACCGCAGTGGGACAGGGGGCACTGAAGCTTTCTTT. Full variable domain (missing parts from reference TRBV14 and TRBJ1-1): EAGVTQFPSHSVIEKGQTVTLRCDPISGHDNLYWYRRVMGKEIKFLLHFVKESKQDESGMPNNRFLAERTGGTYSTLKVQPAELEDSGVYFCASSHRSGTGGTEAFFGQGTRLTVV.

CDR3 loop: CASSPWDRAAAYEQYF. The CDR3, as DNA: TGCGCCAGCAGCCCCTGGGACAGGGCGGCCGCCTACGAGCAGTACTTC. This chain links TRBV4-1 with TRBJ2-7; 9 bases match TRBD1. The CDR3 contains 16 residues. Germline loops: CDR1 MGHRA, CDR2 YSYEKL. V was pared by 4 bases and J by 2 bases, with 9 bases of the junction left unmatched.

This clone was seen only a few times. The rearrangement uses TRBV7-2 and TRBJ1-5, with D unclear. Deletions cut 5 bases from V and 0 bases from J, with 11 bases between. The CDR3 contains 15 residues. Germline assignment: CDR1 SGHTA and CDR2 FQGNSA. CDR3 nucleotides: TGTGCCAGCAGCCCAACGCGGGATAGCAATCAGCCCCAGCATTTT. Amino acid sequence: CASSPTRDSNQPQHF.

The chain links TRBV13 to TRBJ2-5, with D unresolved. Germline CDR1 PRHDT, CDR2 FYEKMQ (reference sequence). Trimming stripped 4 bases from V and 5 bases from J, with 8 bases between. The CDR3 contains 12 residues. Here the CDR3 DNA reads TGTGCCAGCAGCTCCGCTAGGGAGACCCAGTACTTC. It is translated as CASSSARETQYF.

The chain couples TRBV11-3 to TRBJ2-3; D is possibly TRBD1 (6 bases). CDR1 is SGHNT, CDR2 YENEEA, per germline. Trimming shortened V by 0 bases and J by 1 base, and 8 bases separated the two germline ends. CDR3 size: 15 residues. The CDR3 reads CASSLEPGGTDTQYF. The CDR3 DNA sequence: TGTGCCAGCAGCTTAGAGCCAGGGGGCACAGATACGCAGTATTTT.

This chain links TRBV23-1 with TRBJ1-1; 9 bases align to TRBD1. TRBV23-1 is classed as an ORF, of uncertain function. V lost 7 bases, J lost 2 bases, and 14 bases stayed unmatched. The CDR3 is 17 residues long. DNA of the CDR3: TGCGCCAGCAACAGTACGGACAGGGGTGGGCCCAACACTGAAGCTTTCTTT. Translating it yields CASNSTDRGGPNTEAFF.

The CDR3: CASSDSYGTSSEQYF. CDR3 in DNA: TGTGCCAGCAGTGATAGTTATGGGACTAGCTCCGAGCAGTACTTC. The chain is built from TRBV2 and TRBJ2-7; 9 bases fit TRBD2. The germline CDR1 and CDR2 sequences are SNHLY and FYNNEI. The trim removed 3 bases at V and 6 bases at J, leaving 9 bases unmatched. The CDR3 is made up of 15 amino acids. The full variable domain, with the rest looked up from reference TRBV2 and TRBJ2-7, is EPEVTQTPSHQVTQMGQEVILRCVPISNHLYFYWYRQILGQKVEFLVSFYNNEISEKSEIFDDQFSVERPDGSNFTLKIRSTKLEDSAMYFCASSDSYGTSSEQYFGPGTRLTVT.

V is TRBV27 and J is TRBJ1-1, with TRBD1 matching over 7 bases. This CDR3 comprises 16 residues. The germline gives CDR1 MNHEY, CDR2 SMNVEV (reference sequence). J lost 0 bases, V lost 2 bases, and 6 bases had no gene match. The CDR3 loop is CASSLRQGKLNTEAFF. The CDR3 DNA reads as TGTGCCAGCAGTTTAAGACAGGGAAAGTTGAACACTGAAGCTTTCTTT.

The rearrangement links TRBV30 to TRBJ2-1, with a possible D match to TRBD2 (7 bases). The germline V and J ends were trimmed by 4 bases and 1 base, with 17 bases remaining between them. This CDR3 has 16 amino acids. The germline CDR1 and CDR2 sequences are GTSNPN and SVGIG (reference sequence). In DNA form, the CDR3 reads TGTGCCTGGAACCCGGGGGGCTTTACATCCTACAATGAGCAGTTCTTC. Encoded protein: CAWNPGGFTSYNEQFF. Drawing the rest from reference TRBV30 and TRBJ2-1, the complete variable domain is SQTIHQWPATLVQPVGSPLSLECTVEGTSNPNLYWYRQAAGRGLQLLFYSVGIGQISSEVPQNLSASRPQDRQFILSSKKLLLSDSGFYLCAWNPGGFTSYNEQFFGPGTRLTVL.

The chain joins TRBV27 to TRBJ1-5, with 9 nucleotides matching TRBD1. Germline V gene lookup returns CDR1 MNHEY and CDR2 SMNVEV (reference sequence). The CDR3 is made up of 17 amino acids. The ends lost 6 bases at V and 0 bases at J; junction bases unmatched: 9. The CDR3 region is CASRPGQGRYSNQPQHF. The CDR3 region has the DNA TGTGCCAGCAGACCGGGACAGGGACGATATAGCAATCAGCCCCAGCATTTT.

The V gene is TRBV27, the J gene TRBJ2-1; weak D call: TRBD1 (6 bases). The CDR3 is 14 residues long. CDR1 is MNHEY, CDR2 SMNVEV, per germline (reference sequence). Trimming removed 3 bases at V and 6 bases at J, with 12 bases between. The CDR3 loop is CASSFTGYLNEQFF. The CDR3 DNA follows: TGTGCCAGCAGTTTCACAGGGTATCTCAATGAGCAGTTCTTC.

The chain combines TRBV10-2 with TRBJ2-1; D gene ambiguous. The CDR3 has 11 residues. Germline assignment: CDR1 WSHSY and CDR2 SAAADI. V lost 2 bases and J lost 16, with 12 bases in between. CDR3 sequence reads: CASSEPGWLFF. CDR3 sequence (DNA): TGCGCCAGCAGTGAGCCAGGATGGCTATTCTTC.

The chain carries TRBV10-1 and TRBJ2-1; weak D call: TRBD2 (6 bases). V lost 5 bases to trimming and J lost 10 bases, with 18 bases between them. From germline, CDR1 is WNHNN and CDR2 SYGVQD (reference sequence). CDR3 length equals 14 residues. CDR3 sequence reads: CASSTGTGVSEQFF. CDR3 coding DNA: TGCGCCAGCAGTACCGGGACGGGGGTTAGCGAGCAGTTCTTC.